This TCR beta chain is drawn from a study of monozygotic twins with inflammatory bowel disease. Notes on the study in general: Clonotypes shared with others were fewer in IBD patients than in healthy twins, especially with disease activity. No single strong signal or clonotype associated with IBD was supported. Varying immunosuppressive regimens may have increased patient repertoire variability.

In the case of this clonotype: The antigen is unknown.

TCRdb reprocessed the 5' RACE reads and keeps a single row for each CDR3 protein, giving no DNA. The sample totals 330,000 or so distinct CDR3 sequences; its top ten clones hold approximately 2%. This receptor was obtained from a human donor with ulcerative colitis or Crohn's disease, or a healthy co-twin of an affected twin (not recorded which). Sequenced material: blood.

The CDR3 here is CASSLFVPDPVSYNEQFF. The chain combines TRBV7-3 with TRBJ2-1; TCRdb calls TRBD1, which cannot be checked without DNA. This CDR3 is built from 18 residues. The germline CDR1 and CDR2 sequences are SGHTA and FQGTGA.